This T cell receptor beta chain is from a study of control samples from healthy donors and cancer patients (dated by TCRdb to about 2020). At the junction V is shortened by 6 bases and J by 7 bases, with 26 bases in between. Including the terminal cysteine and phenylalanine, the CDR3 comprises 16 residues. Of all the DNA, just the CDR3 is kept, 48 bases in frame from base 1. The germline V gene supplies CDR1 SQVTM and CDR2 ANQGSEA. The method was the immunoSEQ multiplex PCR assay. In its TCRdb copy, this immuneACCESS table keeps in-frame sequences only and misses some clones. Where compared with another copy, unresolved V genes explain less than half of these, and the others have no known cause. The sample profile shows fewer than 100,000 clones; approximately 78% of them were found once. 2% of the sample is in the top ten clones. This clone was observed a single time. The target of this receptor is not known. Base qualities are missing; no much larger clone stands one base away.

The receptor chain draws on TRBV29-1 and TRBJ2-3; TRBD2 is a weak D gene call, 6 bases matching. The receptor was derived from a man in his 60s in good health. Sequencing was done on a sample of blood. CDR3 loop: CSVRGTGDREINTQYF. The nucleotide sequence is given as TGCAGCGTCCGAGGCACGGGGGACCGGGAAATCAATACGCAGTATTTT.